The 16 T cell receptor beta chains listed next were all sequenced from one sample in a study of blood T cell repertoires in COVID-19. The assay was immunoSEQ multiplex PCR, and TCRdb's table has in-frame clones only and misses some. The repertoire holds over 120,000 clones, with about 79% as singletons. Sequenced material: PBMCs or T cells enriched from blood (not recorded which). The source is a woman between 50 and 59 years old who had recovered from COVID-19.

The CDR3 coding sequence is TGTGCCAGCAGCGTAGCTACTAGCGGGGACGCCTACAATGAGCAGTTCTTC. Translating it yields CASSVATSGDAYNEQFF. V is TRBV9 and J is TRBJ2-1, with 10 nucleotides matching TRBD2. CDR1 SGDLS and CDR2 YYNGEE come from the germline V gene. V shed 0 bases and J 2 bases; nucleotides not matched to a gene: 5. The CDR3 length is 17 residues.

The gene calls are TRBV5-1 and TRBJ2-1, with a tentative D call TRBD2 (5 bases). This CDR3 is built from 12 residues. CDR1 SGHRS and CDR2 YFSETQ come from the germline V gene. V was cut by 7 bases and J by 4 bases, with 9 bases left in between. In DNA, the CDR3 is TGCGCCAGCTTCGGACTTTACAATGAGCAGTTCTTC. Translating it yields CASFGLYNEQFF.

The CDR3 region has the DNA TGTGCCAGCAGCTTGGGCGGGACGACCGGGGGCTACACCTTC. Protein: CASSLGGTTGGYTF. This chain joins TRBV7-2 and TRBJ1-2, with TRBD1 as a possible D gene (5 bases). CDR1 and CDR2 (germline): SGHTA, FQGNSA. V was shortened by 3 bases and J by 8 bases, with 16 bases between the two germline ends. This CDR3 is built from 14 residues.

V is TRBV6-1 and J is TRBJ1-5; D gene uncertain. This CDR3 is built from 14 residues. Germline V gene sequence: CDR1 MNHNS, CDR2 SASEGT. The V end lost 1 base, the J end lost 1 base, and 5 bases lay between the germline ends. In nucleotides, the CDR3 is TGTGCCAGCAGTGAAGTCCAAAGCAATCAGCCCCAGCATTTT. This encodes CASSEVQSNQPQHF.

The genes are TRBV19 and TRBJ1-5, with 7 bases identical to TRBD1. V lost 5 bases, J lost 6 bases, and 7 bases stayed unmatched. The CDR3 spans 14 residues. Germline values: CDR1 LNHDA, CDR2 SQIVND (reference sequence). The CDR3 nucleotides read TGTGCCAGTAGTGATCAGGGGGGACCTCAGCCCCAGCATTTT. This gives the protein CASSDQGGPQPQHF.

The V and J genes are TRBV7-2 and TRBJ1-2; a possible D gene is TRBD1 (5 bases). V shed 0 bases and J shed 7 bases, with 15 bases lying between them. CDR1 and CDR2 from the germline V gene are SGHTA and FQGNSA. The CDR3 is made up of 15 amino acids. CDR3 loop: CASSLAPQGGFGYTF. The CDR3 DNA reads as TGTGCCAGCAGCTTAGCGCCCCAGGGTGGGTTTGGCTACACCTTC.

Points on this clone: A much larger clone sits a single nucleotide away, making a read error possible. Different DNA sequences within this sample yield the same CDR3. This chain connects TRBV5-6 to TRBJ1-4, with unresolved D. Germline CDR1 SGHDT, CDR2 YYEEEE. V lost 2 bases and J lost 0, with 5 bases in between. The CDR3 length is 14 residues. The CDR3 DNA reads as TGTGCCAGCAGCTTCATAGCAACTAATGAAAAACTGTTTTTT. Its protein is CASSFIATNEKLFF.

J is TRBJ1-4 and V is TRBV29-1; D perhaps matches TRBD1 (5 bases). This CDR3 is built from 12 residues. Trimming stripped 3 bases from V and 8 bases from J, with 10 bases between. Germline lookup yields CDR1 SQVTM and CDR2 ANQGSEA. CDR3 nucleotides: TGCAGCGTTGAGGGGGGAGGAGAAAAACTGTTTTTT. Amino acids: CSVEGGGEKLFF. Supplemented by reference TRBV29-1 and TRBJ1-4, the full variable domain reads SAVISQKPSRDICQRGTSLTIQCQVDSQVTMMFWYRQQPGQSLTLIATANQGSEATYESGFVIDKFPISRPNLTFSTLTVSNMSPEDSSIYLCSVEGGGEKLFFGSGTQLSVL.

The table lists this clone with a few counts. The CDR3 sequence is CASSFLGQGNNSPLHF. In DNA form, the CDR3 reads TGTGCCAGCAGCTTCCTAGGACAGGGCAATAATTCACCCCTCCACTTT. J is TRBJ1-6 and V is TRBV7-8, with 8 bases fitting TRBD1. The CDR3 totals 16 residues. CDR1 is SGHVS and CDR2 is FQNEAQ in the germline V gene. The V gene end was trimmed by 3 bases and the J gene end by 5 bases; junction bases not matched to a gene: 6.

The V and J genes are TRBV5-1 and TRBJ1-2; 7 bases map to TRBD1. The CDR3 totals 14 residues. The V and J ends lost 3 bases and 8 bases, in that order; junction bases with no gene match: 10. Looked up from germline, CDR1 is SGHRS and CDR2 is YFSETQ. CDR3 nucleotides: TGCGCCAGCAGCTCGGGACAGCCTATGCGCGGCTACACCTTC. This gives the protein CASSSGQPMRGYTF.

The genes are TRBV11-2 and TRBJ2-1; D is ambiguous. There are 13 residues in the CDR3. With 3 bases removed from V and 0 bases from J, the gap between germline ends came to 3 bases. The germline CDR1 and CDR2 sequences are SGHAT and FQNNGV. The CDR3 sequence: CASSFSSYNEQFF. As DNA, the CDR3 is TGTGCCAGCAGCTTTAGCTCCTACAATGAGCAGTTCTTC.

The chain has TRBV12-5 and TRBJ1-5, with a possible D match to TRBD1 (6 bases). CDR1 LGHNT and CDR2 FRNRAP come from the germline V gene. Trimming stripped 7 bases from V and 3 bases from J, with 16 bases between. The CDR3 sequence is 15 residues long. CDR3 region: CASADDRYYNQPQHF. The CDR3 DNA sequence: TGTGCTAGTGCCGACGACAGGTACTACAATCAGCCCCAGCATTTT.

The chain couples TRBV28 to TRBJ1-1; D perhaps matches TRBD1 (5 bases). The germline V gene has CDR1 MDHEN and CDR2 SYDVKM. Trimming removed 1 base at V and 0 bases at J, with 12 bases between. CDR3 length: 16 amino acids. The CDR3 coding sequence is TGTGCCAGCAGTTTATTGCAGCGACAGCTGAACACTGAAGCTTTCTTT. The encoded protein is CASSLLQRQLNTEAFF.

The V gene is TRBV7-8, the J gene TRBJ1-5, with 8 bases aligning to TRBD1. This CDR3 has 15 residues. The V gene's germline CDR1 is SGHVS and CDR2 FQNEAQ. V lost 3 bases and J lost 5; bases outside the gene matches: 6. CDR3 region: CASSFRTGSDQPQHF. In DNA form, the CDR3 reads TGTGCCAGCAGCTTCCGGACAGGGTCGGATCAGCCCCAGCATTTT.

The chain recombines TRBV18 with TRBJ2-3; D unclear. This CDR3 spans 13 amino acids. V lost 2 bases to trimming and J lost 5 bases, with 8 bases between them. CDR1 and CDR2 from the germline V gene are KGHSH and LQKENI. The CDR3 loop reads CASSPDAKDTQYF. CDR3 in DNA: TGTGCCAGCTCACCAGATGCGAAAGATACGCAGTATTTT. Full variable domain (remainder filled in from reference TRBV18 and TRBJ2-3): NAGVMQNPRHLVRRRGQEARLRCSPMKGHSHVYWYRQLPEEGLKFMVYLQKENIIDESGMPKERFSAEFPKEGPSILRIQQVVRGDSAAYFCASSPDAKDTQYFGPGTRLTVL.

V and J are TRBV27 and TRBJ2-5; 12 nucleotides line up with TRBD2. The CDR3 spans 16 residues. V shed 2 bases, J shed 2 bases, and the junction held 3 bases outside the gene matches. CDR1 MNHEY and CDR2 SMNVEV come from the germline V gene (reference sequence). CDR3 DNA: TGTGCCAGCAGTTTACTAGCGGGAGGGCCGCAAGAGACCCAGTACTTC. It is translated as CASSLLAGGPQETQYF.